This is a list of T cell receptor beta chains from one sample in a study of prognosis after radiotherapy for stage I lung cancer. MiXCR, run by TCRdb on the multiplex PCR reads, gives a single entry per CDR3 protein. The sample has about 24,000 distinct CDR3 sequences; roughly 40% are singletons. The source was PBMCs, collected before or after stereotactic body radiation therapy (not recorded which). These receptor sequences come from a donor aged 50 or older with non-small cell lung cancer. CDR3s include the opening cysteine and the closing phenylalanine or tryptophan. The D gene is left open where the match is weak. Clone size, where shown, is once, few, many, or a class for clones that have expanded.

>NA|NA|TRBJ2-6|TRBV6-9
TGTGCCAGCAGTTACGTGAGAGCTGGGGCCAACGTCCTGACTTTC
CASSYVRAGANVLTF
>NA|many|TRBJ2-1|TRBV20-1
TGCAGTGCTAGAGATATAGGGGATGCCTACAATGAGCAGTTCTTC
CSARDIGDAYNEQFF
>NA|many|TRBJ2-7|TRBV5-4
TGTGCCAGCAGCATGGACAACTCCTACGAGCAGTACTTC
CASSMDNSYEQYF
>TRBD2|NA|TRBJ2-3|TRBV20-1
TGCAGTGTGGTGACTAGCGAAGATACGCAGTATTTT
CSVVTSEDTQYF
>TRBD1|medium-sized|TRBJ1-6|TRBV12-3/TRBV12-4
TGTGCCAGCAGTTTAGAAGGGACAGTAAATTCACCCCTCCACTTT
CASSLEGTVNSPLHF
>NA|NA|TRBJ2-1|TRBV6-2/TRBV6-3
TGTGCCAGCAGTGGGCAGTTTGGGGGAGCCCCCCAGTCCAATGAGCAGTTCTTC
CASSGQFGGAPQSNEQFF
>NA|NA|TRBJ1-3|TRBV5-6
TGTGCCAGCACCGACAGCCACGCGGGAAACACCATATATTTT
CASTDSHAGNTIYF
>TRBD2|NA|TRBJ2-1|TRBV6-5
TGTGCCAGCAGTTACCATAGACTAGCGGGCAACTACAATGAGCGGTTCTTC
CASSYHRLAGNYNERFF
>NA|medium-sized|TRBJ1-2|TRBV9
TGTGCCAGCACGCAAGGACAGAGCTTCTTTGGCTACACCTTC
CASTQGQSFFGYTF
>NA|NA|TRBJ2-5|TRBV7-9
TGCGCCAGCAGCCGAGCGGTGGCGCGCCAAGAGACCCAGTACTTC
CASSRAVARQETQYF
>TRBD2|medium-sized|TRBJ2-3|TRBV11-2
TGTGCCAGCAGCTTAGATGGGGCGGGAGCAGATACGCAGTATTTT
CASSLDGAGADTQYF
>NA|many|TRBJ1-1|TRBV15
TGTGCCACCAGCAGAGGACAATACACTGAAGCTTTCTTT
CATSRGQYTEAFF
>NA|many|TRBJ1-1|TRBV12-3/TRBV12-4
TGTGCCAGCAGCCCTGAGGGAAGACGAACTGAAGCTTTCTTT
CASSPEGRRTEAFF
>NA|many|TRBJ1-2|TRBV19
TGTGCCAGTAGTATTGACACAGCCTATGGCTACACCTTC
CASSIDTAYGYTF
>NA|NA|TRBJ2-2|TRBV6-1
TGTGCCAGTTTCGACAGAAATTACGGGGAGCTGTTTTTT
CASFDRNYGELFF
>NA|NA|TRBJ2-7|TRBV30
TGTGCCTGGAGTGCTCGACTCGACAGGTGGCAGTACTTC
CAWSARLDRWQYF
>TRBD2|many|TRBJ2-2|TRBV4-1
TGCGCCAGCAGCCCGTACGGCGGGGGGAACACCGGGGAGCTGTTTTTT
CASSPYGGGNTGELFF
>NA|NA|TRBJ2-1|TRBV2
TGTGCCATGGACACTAAGATCTCCTACAATGAGCAGTTCTTC
CAMDTKISYNEQFF
>NA|NA|TRBJ2-7|TRBV2
TGTGCCAGCGATCCGACTAGGAGCTCCTACGAGCAGTACTTC
CASDPTRSSYEQYF
>TRBD2|many|TRBJ2-5|TRBV5-1
TGCGCCAGCAGCTTCGGGCCAGCGGGAGGCCAAGAGACCCAGTACTTC
CASSFGPAGGQETQYF
>TRBD1|NA|TRBJ2-7|TRBV3-1
TGTGCCAGCAGCCTCCAGACAGGGGTAAGGCAGTACTTC
CASSLQTGVRQYF
>NA|many|TRBJ2-7|TRBV11-3
TGTGCCAGCAGCCCGCCAGGGAGGTCCTACGAGCAGTACTTC
CASSPPGRSYEQYF
>NA|many|TRBJ1-3|TRBV28
TGTGCCAGCACCCTCGGGGGGACGCTGTCTGGAAACACCATATATTTT
CASTLGGTLSGNTIYF
>NA|medium-sized|TRBJ1-2|TRBV6-1
TGTGCCAGCAGTCGTGGCTTCACAGGGATAATGGATGGCTACACCTTC
CASSRGFTGIMDGYTF